Given below is one TCR beta chain in context. Only in-frame clones appear in the TCRdb table, and some are missing; sequencing was by immunoSEQ multiplex PCR. The profile shows roughly 67,000 clones, over 80% of them singletons. Germline values: CDR1 LGHNA, CDR2 YSLEER. This CDR3 region has 15 residues. The data were taken from a study of OX40 agonist ivuxolimab in advanced cancers. This chain uses TRBV4-3 with TRBJ2-5; 9 bases are shared with TRBD1. The J call may not be correct, given that the DNA end is closer to TRBJ2-7. The source of this sequence is an adult with an advanced solid tumor such as melanoma, head and neck, liver or kidney cancer. Here the sequenced sample was CD4+ or CD8+ T cells sorted from blood, taken in a trial of the OX40 agonist ivuxolimab. Written as DNA, the CDR3 is TGCGCCAGCAGCTTCCGGACAGGGGATTACTACGAGCAGTACTTC. Its translation: CASSFRTGDYYEQYF.